What follows are 11 T cell receptor beta chains derived from one specimen sequenced in a study of graft-versus-host responses after intestinal transplantation. Only in-frame clones appear in the TCRdb table, and some are missing; sequencing was by immunoSEQ multiplex PCR. The table includes under 45,000 clones, 85% to 90% detected once. Source: PBMCs, taken roughly 270 days after transplant. The receptors were sampled from a human patient who received an intestinal transplant, so some T cells may come from the graft donor.

V gene TRBV5-6 combines with J gene TRBJ1-3; 7 bases agree with TRBD1. V trimming: 4 bases; J trimming: 2 bases; junction bases outside the gene matches: 9. CDR1 and CDR2 from the germline V gene are SGHDT and YYEEEE. This CDR3 is 16 amino acids long. In nucleotides, the CDR3 is TGTGCCAGCAGCCCGGGGGCCGGGACAGCTGGAAACACCATATATTTT. Its protein product is CASSPGAGTAGNTIYF. The full variable domain, in which reference TRBV5-6 and TRBJ1-3 provide the parts outside the CDR3, is DAGVTQSPTHLIKTRGQQVTLRCSPKSGHDTVSWYQQALGQGPQFIFQYYEEEERQRGNFPDRFSGHQFPNYSSELNVNALLLGDSALYLCASSPGAGTAGNTIYFGEGSWLTVV.

This rearrangement joins TRBV7-8 to TRBJ1-5; D might be TRBD1 (5 bases). From germline, CDR1 is SGHVS and CDR2 FQNEAQ. Trimming took 0 bases from V and 4 from J, leaving 13 bases between them. The CDR3 sequence is 16 residues long. The CDR3 region is CASSLARRVGNQPQHF. CDR3 bases: TGTGCCAGCAGCTTAGCGCGCAGGGTGGGAAATCAGCCCCAGCATTTT.

The V gene is TRBV25-1, the J gene TRBJ2-7, with 10 bases that match TRBD2. Trimming took 10 bases from V and 2 from J; bases not matched to a gene: 5. The CDR3 is 13 residues long. CDR1 is MGHDK and CDR2 is SYGVNS in the germline V gene. The CDR3 spells CATSAGGPYEQYF. In DNA, the CDR3 is TGTGCCACCTCAGCGGGGGGGCCCTACGAGCAGTACTTC.

The genes are TRBV10-3 and TRBJ2-7; TRBD2 aligns across 8 bases. The length of the CDR3 is 14 residues. Germline V CDR1 and CDR2: ENHRY, SYGVKD. V was clipped by 9 bases and J by 0 bases; unmatched bases: 7. CDR3 nucleotides: TGTGCCATTACCGGGGGGGACCACTCCTACGAGCAGTACTTC. Residues: CAITGGDHSYEQYF.

This clone was recorded only once. This rearrangement joins TRBV4-1 to TRBJ2-4; D not certain. CDR1 MGHRA and CDR2 YSYEKL come from the germline V gene. With 0 bases removed from V and 0 bases from J, the gap between germline ends came to 12 bases. There are 17 residues in the CDR3. Here the CDR3 DNA reads TGCGCCAGCAGCCAAGACAGTGGAGCCACAGCCAAAAACATTCAGTACTTC. This sequence encodes CASSQDSGATAKNIQYF.

The chain combines TRBV15 with TRBJ1-2; 7 nucleotides line up with TRBD1. Germline V gives CDR1 LNHNV, CDR2 YYDKDF (reference sequence). Trimming at V came to 3 bases and at J to 1 base, leaving 5 bases not matched to a gene. The CDR3 sequence is 15 residues long. The CDR3 is CATSRKDRNNYGYTF. Here the CDR3 DNA reads TGTGCCACCAGCAGGAAGGACAGGAATAACTATGGCTACACCTTC.

Only a few counts were recorded for this clone. The rearrangement joins TRBV19 to TRBJ1-2, with 7 bases lining up with TRBD1. The germline V gene encodes CDR1 LNHDA and CDR2 SQIVND (reference sequence). Germline trimming cut 10 bases from V and 2 bases from J; bases unmatched to any gene: 4. There are 12 residues in the CDR3. For the CDR3, the DNA is TGTGCCACCAAACAGGGGAACTATGGCTACACCTTC. Its translation: CATKQGNYGYTF.

In DNA form, the CDR3 reads TGTGCCAGCAGCTTCGCCGGGACAGGGCCGTACGAGCAGTACTTC. Amino acids: CASSFAGTGPYEQYF. This chain joins TRBV11-2 and TRBJ2-7, with 9 bases aligning to TRBD1. CDR1 and CDR2 from the germline V gene are SGHAT and FQNNGV. Losses at the gene ends were 3 bases for V and 4 bases for J; bases not matched to a gene: 7. This CDR3 comprises 15 residues.

The CDR3 nucleotides read TGCGCCAGCAGCCAGCCCCTAGGGAGGCGAAGTAGCTACAATGAGCAGTTCTTC. This codes for CASSQPLGRRSSYNEQFF. The chain couples TRBV4-1 to TRBJ2-1; possible D gene TRBD2, 6 bases. The CDR3 length is 18 residues. Germline CDR1 and CDR2: MGHRA and YSYEKL. Trimming removed 3 bases from V and 3 bases from J, with 21 bases in between.

The chain is built from TRBV4-1 and TRBJ1-4, with D possibly being TRBD1 (6 bases). Germline V gene lookup returns CDR1 MGHRA and CDR2 YSYEKL. The CDR3 spans 17 residues. V shed 0 bases and J shed 1 base, with 12 bases lying between them. Written as DNA, the CDR3 is TGCGCCAGCAGCCAAGACAGGGGTCCGGGAACTAATGAAAAACTGTTTTTT. This encodes CASSQDRGPGTNEKLFF.

The V and J genes are TRBV10-2 and TRBJ2-4; D unclear. Germline-derived CDR1 and CDR2 are WSHSY and SAAADI. V was shortened by 6 bases and J by 0 bases, with 15 bases between the two germline ends. CDR3 size: 16 residues. CDR3 nucleotide sequence: TGCGCCAGCAGCACTCCGAACCGCTTAGCCAAAAACATTCAGTACTTC. Its protein product is CASSTPNRLAKNIQYF.